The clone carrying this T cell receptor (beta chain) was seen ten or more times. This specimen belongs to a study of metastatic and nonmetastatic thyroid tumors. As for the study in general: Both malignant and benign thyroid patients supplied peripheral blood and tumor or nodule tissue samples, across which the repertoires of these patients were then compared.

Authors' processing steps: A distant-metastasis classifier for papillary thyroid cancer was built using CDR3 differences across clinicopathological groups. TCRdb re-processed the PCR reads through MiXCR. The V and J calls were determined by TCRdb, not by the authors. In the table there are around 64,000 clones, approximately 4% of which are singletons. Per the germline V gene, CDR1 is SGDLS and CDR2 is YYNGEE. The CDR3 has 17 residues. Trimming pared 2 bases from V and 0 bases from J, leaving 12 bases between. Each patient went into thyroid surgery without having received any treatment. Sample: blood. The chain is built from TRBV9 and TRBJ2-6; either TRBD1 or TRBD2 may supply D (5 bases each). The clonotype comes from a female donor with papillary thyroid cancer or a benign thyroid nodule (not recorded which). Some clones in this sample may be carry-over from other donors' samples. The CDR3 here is CASSVRRDPSGANVLTF. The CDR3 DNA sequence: TGTGCCAGCAGCGTTCGCAGGGACCCCTCTGGGGCCAACGTCCTGACTTTC.